The 6 T cell receptor beta chains reported below all come from one sample, sequenced in a study of cytomegalovirus exposure and HLA in healthy donors. Primers: 60 Vbeta forward and 13 Jbeta reverse. Using immunoSEQ multiplex PCR, the repertoire was profiled, and TCRdb retains in-frame clones only, with some absent. Seen here are approximately 200,000 clones, roughly 80% observed once, and the top ten hold about 0.23%. Sequenced input: PBMCs. These receptors were taken from a girl aged 2-9 years in good health and CMV-seronegative.

The chain couples TRBV7-9 to TRBJ2-1; 8 bases align to TRBD2. V lost 1 base and J lost 10; bases outside the gene matches: 6. The CDR3 extends over 14 amino acids. Germline CDR1 and CDR2: SEHNR and FQNEAQ (reference sequence). The CDR3 is CASSLVGREDEQFF. In DNA form, the CDR3 reads TGTGCCAGCAGCTTAGTAGGGCGGGAGGACGAGCAGTTCTTC.

The chain carries TRBV25-1 and TRBJ1-6; 8 bases are shared with TRBD1. Germline V lookup: CDR1 MGHDK, CDR2 SYGVNS. Trimming removed 7 bases from V and 7 bases from J; junction bases left unmatched: 9. This CDR3 has 15 residues. CDR3 DNA sequence: TGTGCCAGCATTGAGACAGGGGCTATAAATTCACCCCTCCACTTT. Its translation: CASIETGAINSPLHF.

The CDR3 DNA sequence: TGTGCCAGCAGCCCCGGGACAGGGGTTAACTATGAGCAGTTCTTC. Protein: CASSPGTGVNYEQFF. The chain combines TRBV7-6 with TRBJ2-1; 10 bases match TRBD1. This CDR3 spans 15 amino acids. From germline, CDR1 is SGHVS and CDR2 FNYEAQ. With V trimmed by 5 bases and J by 8 bases, 9 bases remained unmatched.

The CDR3 here is CASSTAGPTDTQYF. CDR3 DNA: TGTGCCAGCAGCACGGCTGGGCCCACAGATACGCAGTATTTT. V gene TRBV11-1 combines with J gene TRBJ2-3, with no clear D. V lost 5 bases and J lost 2, with 11 bases in between. CDR1 and CDR2 from the germline V gene are SGHAT and FQDESV (reference sequence). The CDR3 loop spans 14 amino acids.

The chain employs TRBV4-2 and TRBJ2-1; 10 nucleotides align to TRBD1. Germline V gives CDR1 LGHNA, CDR2 YNFKEQ. The CDR3 spans 14 residues. V gave up 3 bases and J gave up 9 bases; unmatched junction bases: 5. CDR3 coding DNA: TGTGCCAGCAGCCAGCCGGGACAGGGGAGTGAGCAGTTCTTC. It codes for CASSQPGQGSEQFF.

DNA of the CDR3: TGCGCCAGCATGATGTTCGACAAAACTGAAGCTTTCTTT. Its protein product is CASMMFDKTEAFF. V usage is TRBV5-1 and J usage is TRBJ1-1; D not resolved. V lost 6 bases to trimming and J lost 5 bases, with 14 bases between them. The CDR3 totals 13 residues. Germline-derived CDR1 and CDR2 are SGHRS and YFSETQ.